This T cell receptor beta chain was sequenced during a study of human T cells and chemical hapten exposure. Study context: After 6 days, upper back 0.01% DPC patch tests were scored.

Whole-study findings and limits: TCRs exceeding 1 in 1000 frequency stayed unchanged with DPC sensitization. Alopecia affecting every donor means their immune response may not match healthy people's.

This clonotype was seen at least ten times. Its specificity is not known. Using its own MiXCR run on the RACE reads, TCRdb lists one record per CDR3 protein. The table lists fewer than 500,000 distinct CDR3 sequences, approximately 5.1% of them singletons. In germline, CDR1 is LGHDT, CDR2 YNNKEL (reference sequence). V was clipped by 4 bases and J by 1 base, with 7 bases between them. The CDR3 sequence is 13 residues long. Time point defined: patch test 1, 2 weeks after DPC sensitization. The sample's treatment: therapeutic diphenylcyclopropenone sensitization with weekly scalp DPC. It was from unfractionated whole blood that total RNA was extracted.

The rearrangement links TRBV3-1 to TRBJ1-1, with D unresolved. Sequenced here: whole blood, sampled in connection with sensitization to the hapten diphenylcyclopropenone (DPC). The receptor's source is a woman aged 50 to 60 with alopecia areata. Some clones in this sample may be carry-over from other donors' samples. DNA of the CDR3: TGTGCCAGCAGCCCCCTCCCGAACACTGAAGCTTTCTTT. This codes for CASSPLPNTEAFF.